The text below deals with one TCR beta chain. What it recognizes is unknown. A junction boundary mismatches the germline segment, possibly from a read error. This sample was taken from a study of shared clonotypes between healthy human individuals. Study as a whole: CD4 naive cells filled three plates per donor, CD4 memory three, CD8 naive two and CD8 memory one. Study conclusions and caveats: Large depth notwithstanding, sorted-subset sequencing proved incomplete by rarefaction.

This CDR3 spans 13 amino acids. Germline lookup yields CDR1 SSHAT and CDR2 FNYEAQ (reference sequence). Across several immunoSEQ plates, the genomic DNA of each subset was split evenly. TCRdb's table, derived via immunoSEQ multiplex PCR, lists solely in-frame clones and lacks some. The repertoire holds approximately 320,000 clones, with around 86% as singletons. J is TRBJ2-1 and V is TRBV7-7, with D possibly being TRBD1 (6 bases). Sequencing input: memory CD8+ T cells sorted from blood. Subset defined: CD45RO+ cells pooled with CCR7-negative TemRA cells. The receptor's source is a man younger than 30 in good health. DNA of the CDR3: TGTGCTAGCAGCCTGCTCGAGGGGGATGAGCAGTTCTTC. It translates to CASSLLEGDEQFF.